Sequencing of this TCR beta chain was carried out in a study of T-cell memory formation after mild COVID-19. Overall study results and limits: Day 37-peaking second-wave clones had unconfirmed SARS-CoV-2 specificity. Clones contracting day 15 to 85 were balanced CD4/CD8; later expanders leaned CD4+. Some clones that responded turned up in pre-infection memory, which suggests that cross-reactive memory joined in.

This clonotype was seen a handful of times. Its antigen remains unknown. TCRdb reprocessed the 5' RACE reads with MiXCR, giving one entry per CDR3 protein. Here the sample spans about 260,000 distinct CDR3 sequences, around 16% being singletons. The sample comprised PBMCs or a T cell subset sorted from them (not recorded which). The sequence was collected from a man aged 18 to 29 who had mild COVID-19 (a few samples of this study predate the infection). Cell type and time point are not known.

CDR3 sequence (DNA): TGTGCCTGGAGGGATAAGCTGGGACAGGGGGCCGCAGATACGCAGTATTTT. This translates into CAWRDKLGQGAADTQYF. V is TRBV30 and J is TRBJ2-3; TRBD1 agrees at 12 bases. CDR1 and CDR2 from the germline V gene are GTSNPN and SVGIG (reference sequence). The ends lost 3 bases at V and 4 bases at J; junction bases unmatched: 11. This CDR3 comprises 17 residues. Using reference TRBV30 and TRBJ2-3 for the parts outside the CDR3, the full variable domain is SQTIHQWPATLVQPVGSPLSLECTVEGTSNPNLYWYRQAAGRGLQLLFYSVGIGQISSEVPQNLSASRPQDRQFILSSKKLLLSDSGFYLCAWRDKLGQGAADTQYFGPGTRLTVL.